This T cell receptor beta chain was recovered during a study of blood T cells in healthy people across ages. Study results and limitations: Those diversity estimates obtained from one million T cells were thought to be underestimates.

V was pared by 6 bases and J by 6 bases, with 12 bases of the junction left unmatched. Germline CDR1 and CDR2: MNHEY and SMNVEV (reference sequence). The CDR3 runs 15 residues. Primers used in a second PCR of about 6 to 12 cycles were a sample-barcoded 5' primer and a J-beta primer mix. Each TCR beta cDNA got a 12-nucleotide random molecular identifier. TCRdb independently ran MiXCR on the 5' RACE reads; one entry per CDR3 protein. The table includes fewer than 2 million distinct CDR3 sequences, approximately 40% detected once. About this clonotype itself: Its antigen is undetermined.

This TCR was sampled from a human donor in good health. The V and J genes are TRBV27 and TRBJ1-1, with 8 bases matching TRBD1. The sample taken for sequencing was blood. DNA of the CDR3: TGTGCCAGCAGACAGGGGGGGGACGGGAGCGCTGAAGCTTTCTTT. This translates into CASRQGGDGSAEAFF.